Given below is one T cell receptor (beta chain) in context. The target antigen is unknown. Blood sampling was done at baseline, cycle 4 day 1, and cycle 7 day 1. This sample stems from a study of OX40 agonist ivuxolimab in advanced cancers. Study overall: Patients were dosed intravenously with ivuxolimab at 0.01 to 10 mg/kg every 2 weeks.

Study conclusions and caveats: Researchers did not determine the expanded peripheral T cells' antigen specificity. Partial responders dosed at 0.1-3.0 mg/kg displayed clonal expansion ranking among the lowest.

This CDR3 is 17 amino acids long. V dropped 1 base and J dropped 7 bases, with 20 bases sitting between them. The germline V gene has CDR1 MNHNS and CDR2 SASEGT. Generated by immunoSEQ multiplex PCR, the TCRdb table keeps only in-frame clones and is missing some. The sample consists of 30,000 to 45,000 clones, around 80% of them appearing once. V usage is TRBV6-1 and J usage is TRBJ2-1; tentative D call: TRBD1 (6 bases). The source is an adult with an advanced solid tumor such as melanoma, head and neck, liver or kidney cancer. Sequencing was performed on CD4+ or CD8+ T cells sorted from blood, taken in a trial of the OX40 agonist ivuxolimab. The CDR3 DNA follows: TGTGCCAGCAGTGAAGAGGAGAGGGACATTTATAGGAATGAGCAGTTCTTC. It is translated as CASSEEERDIYRNEQFF.